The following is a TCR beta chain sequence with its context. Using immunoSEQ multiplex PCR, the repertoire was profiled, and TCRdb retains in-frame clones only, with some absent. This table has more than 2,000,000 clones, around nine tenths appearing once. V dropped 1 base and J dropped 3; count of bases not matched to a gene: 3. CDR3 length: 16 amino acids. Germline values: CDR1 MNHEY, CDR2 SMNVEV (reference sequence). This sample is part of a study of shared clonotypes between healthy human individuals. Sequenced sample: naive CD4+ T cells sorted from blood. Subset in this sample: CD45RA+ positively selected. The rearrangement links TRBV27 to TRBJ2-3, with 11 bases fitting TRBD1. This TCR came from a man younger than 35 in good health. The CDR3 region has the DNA TGTGCCAGCAGTTTATACGGGACAGGGGGAACAGATACGCAGTATTTT. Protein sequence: CASSLYGTGGTDTQYF.